This TCR beta chain was documented in a study of identical twins. Study outcomes and limitations: Findings depended on cross-sectional statistics rather than tracking the same donors. Clonotypes of the beta chain that were abundant in cord blood carried fewer insertions (memory repertoires showed none). Excess sharing by twins proved weaker in beta out-of-frame sequences.

Per germline, CDR1 SNHLY and CDR2 FYNNEI. This CDR3 has 15 amino acids. V lost 7 bases to trimming and J lost 4 bases, with 18 bases between them. A note on this clonotype: Its target is not known.

Unique molecular identifiers were in the cDNA, with template-switch universal primer binding. TCRdb re-derived calls from the 5' RACE reads in MiXCR, one entry per CDR3 protein. The sample records 690,000 or so distinct CDR3 sequences, roughly 8% being singletons. These same data were also listed under a study on yellow fever vaccine responses in identical twins.

The source of this sequence is a woman younger than 30 in good health. The rearrangement uses TRBV2 and TRBJ2-3; no clear D gene. What was sequenced was PBMCs. The DNA of the CDR3 is TGTGCCAGCACCCCTCTAGGTTCGGGTGCAGATACGCAGTATTTT. It specifies CASTPLGSGADTQYF.